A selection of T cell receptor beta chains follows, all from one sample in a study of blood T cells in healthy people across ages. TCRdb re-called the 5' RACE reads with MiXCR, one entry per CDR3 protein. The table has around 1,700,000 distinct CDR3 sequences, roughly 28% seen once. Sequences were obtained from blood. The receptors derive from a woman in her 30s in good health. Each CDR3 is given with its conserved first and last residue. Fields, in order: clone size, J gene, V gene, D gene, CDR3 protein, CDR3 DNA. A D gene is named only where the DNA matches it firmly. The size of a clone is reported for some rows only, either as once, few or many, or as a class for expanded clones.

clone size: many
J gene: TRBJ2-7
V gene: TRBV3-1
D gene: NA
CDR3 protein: CASSQVTVAYEQYF
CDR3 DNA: TGTGCCAGCAGCCAAGTGACAGTTGCCTACGAGCAGTACTTC

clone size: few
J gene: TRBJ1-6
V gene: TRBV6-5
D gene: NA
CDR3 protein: CASSYSASSGRSPLHF
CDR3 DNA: TGTGCCAGCAGTTACTCAGCCTCTTCAGGGAGATCACCCCTCCACTTT

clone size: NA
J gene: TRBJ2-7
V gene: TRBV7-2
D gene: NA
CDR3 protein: CASSLTSLGTYEQYF
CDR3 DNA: TGTGCCAGCAGCTTAACTTCCTTAGGGACCTACGAGCAGTACTTC

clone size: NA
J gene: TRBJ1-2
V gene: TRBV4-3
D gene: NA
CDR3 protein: CASSPSREYGYTF
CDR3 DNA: TGCGCCAGCAGCCCCTCGAGGGAGTATGGCTACACCTTC

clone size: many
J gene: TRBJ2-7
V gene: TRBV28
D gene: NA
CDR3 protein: CASSSGPYYEQYF
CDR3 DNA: TGTGCCAGCAGTTCGGGACCTTACTACGAGCAGTACTTC

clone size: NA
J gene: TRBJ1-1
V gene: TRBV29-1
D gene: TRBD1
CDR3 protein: CSSTQQGATPTEAFF
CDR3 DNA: TGCAGCTCTACCCAACAGGGGGCGACCCCTACTGAAGCTTTCTTT

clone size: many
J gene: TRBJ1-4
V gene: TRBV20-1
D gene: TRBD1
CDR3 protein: CSAGQGMGKLFF
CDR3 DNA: TGCAGTGCTGGACAGGGGATGGGAAAACTGTTTTTT

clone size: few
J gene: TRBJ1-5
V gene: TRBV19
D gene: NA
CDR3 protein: CASSITASFNQPQHF
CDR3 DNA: TGTGCCAGTAGTATCACCGCCAGCTTCAATCAGCCCCAGCATTTT

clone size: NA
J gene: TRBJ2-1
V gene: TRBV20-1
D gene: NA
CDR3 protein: CSARDQQGFETQFF
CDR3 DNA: TGCAGTGCTAGAGATCAGCAGGGTTTTGAGACCCAGTTCTTC

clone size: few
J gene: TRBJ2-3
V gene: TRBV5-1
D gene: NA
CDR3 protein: CASSFGGEGTQYF
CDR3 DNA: TGCGCCAGCAGCTTTGGCGGGGAAGGTACGCAGTATTTT

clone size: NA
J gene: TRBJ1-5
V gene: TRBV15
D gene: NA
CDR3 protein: CATRESSNQPQHF
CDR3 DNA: TGTGCCACCAGGGAGAGTAGCAATCAGCCCCAGCATTTT

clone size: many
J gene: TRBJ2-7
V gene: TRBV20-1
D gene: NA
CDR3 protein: CSARRPRAGREQYF
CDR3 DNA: TGCAGTGCTAGAAGACCTCGAGCGGGTAGAGAGCAGTACTTC

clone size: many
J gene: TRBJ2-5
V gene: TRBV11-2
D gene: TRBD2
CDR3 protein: CASSLWALAGGRQETQYF
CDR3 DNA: TGTGCCAGCAGCTTATGGGCCCTAGCGGGAGGCCGCCAAGAGACCCAGTACTTC

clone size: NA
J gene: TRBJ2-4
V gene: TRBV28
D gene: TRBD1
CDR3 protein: CASSLALDRARDIQYF
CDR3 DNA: TGTGCCAGCAGTCTTGCTCTTGACAGGGCAAGGGACATTCAGTACTTC

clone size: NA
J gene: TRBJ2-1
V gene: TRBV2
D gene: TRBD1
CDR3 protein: CASIFDRGVNNEQFF
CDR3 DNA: TGTGCCAGCATCTTCGACAGGGGAGTAAACAATGAGCAGTTCTTC

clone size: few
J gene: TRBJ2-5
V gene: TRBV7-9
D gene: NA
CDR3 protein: CASSFRMGPYRDEQYF
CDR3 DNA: TGTGCCAGCAGCTTTAGAATGGGACCCTATAGGGATGAGCAGTACTTC

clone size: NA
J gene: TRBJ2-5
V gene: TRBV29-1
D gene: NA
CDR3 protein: CSVEFTVAGTQYF
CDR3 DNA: TGCAGCGTTGAATTCACGGTAGCTGGGACCCAGTACTTC

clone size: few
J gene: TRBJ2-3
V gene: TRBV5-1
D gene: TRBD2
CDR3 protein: CASSAAGTTDTQYF
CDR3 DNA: TGCGCCAGCAGCGCAGCGGGGACCACAGATACGCAGTATTTT

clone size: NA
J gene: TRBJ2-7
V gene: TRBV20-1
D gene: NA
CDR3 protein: CSADNRDNSYEQYF
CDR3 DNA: TGCAGTGCTGATAACCGGGACAACTCCTACGAGCAGTACTTC

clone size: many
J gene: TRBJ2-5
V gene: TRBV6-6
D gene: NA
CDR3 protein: CASSYPARAADQETQYF
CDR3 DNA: TGTGCCAGCAGTTACCCGGCGCGAGCCGCGGACCAAGAGACCCAGTACTTC

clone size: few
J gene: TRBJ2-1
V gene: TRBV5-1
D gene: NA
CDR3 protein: CASSIGGFRSYNEQFF
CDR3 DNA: TGCGCCAGCAGCATTGGGGGGTTTCGCTCCTACAATGAGCAGTTCTTC

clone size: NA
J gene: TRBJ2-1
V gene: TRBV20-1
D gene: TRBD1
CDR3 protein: CSAQGDVLRREQFF
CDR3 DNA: TGCAGTGCTCAGGGGGACGTCCTCCGACGCGAGCAGTTCTTC

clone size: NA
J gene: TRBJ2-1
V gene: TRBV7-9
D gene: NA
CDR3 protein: CASSSPFDSYNEQFF
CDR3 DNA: TGTGCCAGCAGCTCCCCCTTTGACAGTTACAATGAGCAGTTCTTC

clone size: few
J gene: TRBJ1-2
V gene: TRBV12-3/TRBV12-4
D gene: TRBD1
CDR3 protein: CASSSGQGESGYTF
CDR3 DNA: TGTGCCAGCAGTTCGGGACAGGGTGAAAGTGGCTACACCTTC

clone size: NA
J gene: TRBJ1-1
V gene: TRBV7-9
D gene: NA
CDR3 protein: CASSSARTEAFF
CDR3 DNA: TGTGCCAGCAGCTCCGCTCGGACTGAAGCTTTCTTT

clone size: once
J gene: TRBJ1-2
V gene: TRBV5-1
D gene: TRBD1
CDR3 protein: CASSLGQGLGDGYTF
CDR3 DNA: TGCGCCAGCAGCTTAGGACAGGGTTTAGGGGATGGCTACACCTTC

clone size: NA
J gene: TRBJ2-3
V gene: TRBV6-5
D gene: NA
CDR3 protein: CASIRGGTQYF
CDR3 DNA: TGTGCCAGCATCAGGGGGGGAACGCAGTATTTT

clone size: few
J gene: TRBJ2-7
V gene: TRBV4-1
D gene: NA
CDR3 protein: CASSPEGKGSYEQYF
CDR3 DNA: TGCGCCAGCAGCCCGGAGGGGAAAGGCTCCTACGAGCAGTACTTC

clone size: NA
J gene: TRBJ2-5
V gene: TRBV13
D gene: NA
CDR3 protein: CASRKHRVETQYF
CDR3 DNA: TGTGCCAGCAGGAAACACAGGGTGGAGACCCAGTACTTC

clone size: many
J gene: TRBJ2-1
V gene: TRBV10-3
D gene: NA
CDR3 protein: CAISESLGGWNNEQFF
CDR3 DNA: TGTGCCATCAGTGAGTCGTTAGGCGGGTGGAACAATGAGCAGTTCTTC

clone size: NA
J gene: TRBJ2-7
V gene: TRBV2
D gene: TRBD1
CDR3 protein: CASSRTGGDLEQYF
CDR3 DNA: TGTGCCAGCAGCCGAACAGGGGGCGACCTTGAGCAGTACTTC

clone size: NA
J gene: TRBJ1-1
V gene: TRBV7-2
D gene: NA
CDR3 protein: CASSLDKITGRTEAFF
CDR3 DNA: TGTGCCAGCAGCTTAGACAAAATTACCGGACGGACTGAAGCTTTCTTT

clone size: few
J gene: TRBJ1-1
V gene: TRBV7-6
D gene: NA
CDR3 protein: CASSLGPTVNTEAFF
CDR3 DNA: TGTGCCAGCAGCTTAGGACCGACAGTGAACACTGAAGCTTTCTTT

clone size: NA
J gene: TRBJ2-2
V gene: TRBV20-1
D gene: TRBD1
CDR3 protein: CSAAGTGVTGELFF
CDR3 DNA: TGCAGTGCAGCCGGGACAGGGGTAACCGGGGAGCTGTTTTTT

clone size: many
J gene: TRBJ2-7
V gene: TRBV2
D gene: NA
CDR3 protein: CASRTDDYEQYF
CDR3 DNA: TGTGCCAGCAGAACGGACGACTACGAGCAGTACTTC

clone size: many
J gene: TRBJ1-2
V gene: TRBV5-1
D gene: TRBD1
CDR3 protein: CASSIATGVNGYTF
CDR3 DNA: TGCGCCAGCAGCATAGCTACAGGGGTCAATGGCTACACCTTC

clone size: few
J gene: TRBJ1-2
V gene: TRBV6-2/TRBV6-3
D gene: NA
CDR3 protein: CASSPRGTGPGNYGYTF
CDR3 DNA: TGTGCCAGCAGCCCTCGCGGAACCGGTCCTGGAAACTATGGCTACACCTTC

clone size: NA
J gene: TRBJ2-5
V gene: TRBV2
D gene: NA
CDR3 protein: CASSSRGFGQQETQYF
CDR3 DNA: TGTGCCAGCAGTTCACGAGGGTTTGGACAACAAGAGACCCAGTACTTC

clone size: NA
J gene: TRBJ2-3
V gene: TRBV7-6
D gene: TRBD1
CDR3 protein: CASSFGPGTGPNTQYF
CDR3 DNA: TGTGCCAGCAGCTTCGGCCCCGGGACAGGGCCGAATACGCAGTATTTT

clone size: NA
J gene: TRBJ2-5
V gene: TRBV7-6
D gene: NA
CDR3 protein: CASSPTAPWETQYF
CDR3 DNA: TGTGCCAGCAGCCCTACGGCGCCCTGGGAGACCCAGTACTTC

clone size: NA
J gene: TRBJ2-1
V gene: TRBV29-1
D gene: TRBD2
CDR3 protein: CSVEASGRPYNEQFF
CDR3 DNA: TGCAGCGTTGAGGCTAGCGGGAGACCTTACAATGAGCAGTTCTTC

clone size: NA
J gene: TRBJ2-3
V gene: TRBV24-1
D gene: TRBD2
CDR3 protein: CATSDPAGGPDTQYF
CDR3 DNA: TGTGCCACCAGTGACCCAGCGGGAGGGCCAGATACGCAGTATTTT

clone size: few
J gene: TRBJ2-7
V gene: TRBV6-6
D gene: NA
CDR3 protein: CASRSSGAEDYEQYF
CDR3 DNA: TGTGCCAGCAGATCCTCCGGGGCCGAGGACTACGAGCAGTACTTC

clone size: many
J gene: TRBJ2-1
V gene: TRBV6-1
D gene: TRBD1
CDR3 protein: CASSGPDRANEQFF
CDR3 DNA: TGTGCCAGCAGTGGCCCAGACAGGGCCAATGAGCAGTTCTTC

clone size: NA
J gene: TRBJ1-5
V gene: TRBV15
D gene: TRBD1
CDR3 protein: CATSGWDRGTGQPQHF
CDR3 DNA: TGTGCCACCAGCGGATGGGACAGGGGAACGGGTCAGCCCCAGCATTTT

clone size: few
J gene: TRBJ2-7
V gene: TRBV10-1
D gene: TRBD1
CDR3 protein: CASSPGGTGKHEQYF
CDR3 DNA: TGCGCCAGCAGCCCCGGGGGGACAGGGAAGCACGAGCAGTACTTC

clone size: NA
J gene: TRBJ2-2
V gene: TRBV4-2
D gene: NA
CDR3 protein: CASSQEGVGELFF
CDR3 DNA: TGTGCCAGCAGCCAAGAGGGGGTCGGGGAGCTGTTTTTT

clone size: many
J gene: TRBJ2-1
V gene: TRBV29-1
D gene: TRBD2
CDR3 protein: CSVEAVPWGTSGRPNRFF
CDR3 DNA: TGCAGCGTTGAAGCTGTGCCCTGGGGGACTAGCGGGAGGCCCAACCGGTTCTTC

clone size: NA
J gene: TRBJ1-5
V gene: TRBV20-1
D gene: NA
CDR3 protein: CSARPAGMGGNQPQHF
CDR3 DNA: TGCAGTGCTAGGCCTGCAGGGATGGGCGGCAATCAGCCCCAGCATTTT

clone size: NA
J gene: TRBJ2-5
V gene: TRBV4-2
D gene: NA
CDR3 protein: CASSRELAPETQYF
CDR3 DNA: TGTGCCAGCAGCCGGGAACTAGCCCCGGAGACCCAGTACTTC

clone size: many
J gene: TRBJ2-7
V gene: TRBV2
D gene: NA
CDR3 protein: CASRTDISYEQYF
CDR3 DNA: TGTGCCAGCAGAACGGACATATCCTACGAGCAGTACTTC

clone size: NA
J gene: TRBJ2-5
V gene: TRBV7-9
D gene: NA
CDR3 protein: CASFGAETQYF
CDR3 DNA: TGTGCCAGTTTCGGGGCAGAGACCCAGTACTTC

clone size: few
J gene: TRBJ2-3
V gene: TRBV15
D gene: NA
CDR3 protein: CATSRTRGDTQYF
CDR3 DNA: TGTGCCACCAGCCGCACCCGAGGAGATACGCAGTATTTT

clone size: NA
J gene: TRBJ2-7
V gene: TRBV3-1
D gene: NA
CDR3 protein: CASSQGLRFYEQYF
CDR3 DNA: TGTGCCAGCAGCCAAGGCTTAAGGTTCTACGAGCAGTACTTC

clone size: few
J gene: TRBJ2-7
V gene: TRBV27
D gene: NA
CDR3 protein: CASSFPQTGEQYF
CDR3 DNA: TGTGCCAGCAGTTTCCCACAGACTGGCGAGCAGTACTTC

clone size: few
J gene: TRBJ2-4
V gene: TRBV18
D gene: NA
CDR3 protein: CASSPASLAKNIQYF
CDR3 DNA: TGTGCCAGCTCACCTGCTTCGCTAGCCAAAAACATTCAGTACTTC

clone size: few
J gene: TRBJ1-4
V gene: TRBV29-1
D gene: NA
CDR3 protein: CSGARDGNEKLFF
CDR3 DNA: TGCAGCGGGGCCCGGGACGGGAATGAAAAACTGTTTTTT